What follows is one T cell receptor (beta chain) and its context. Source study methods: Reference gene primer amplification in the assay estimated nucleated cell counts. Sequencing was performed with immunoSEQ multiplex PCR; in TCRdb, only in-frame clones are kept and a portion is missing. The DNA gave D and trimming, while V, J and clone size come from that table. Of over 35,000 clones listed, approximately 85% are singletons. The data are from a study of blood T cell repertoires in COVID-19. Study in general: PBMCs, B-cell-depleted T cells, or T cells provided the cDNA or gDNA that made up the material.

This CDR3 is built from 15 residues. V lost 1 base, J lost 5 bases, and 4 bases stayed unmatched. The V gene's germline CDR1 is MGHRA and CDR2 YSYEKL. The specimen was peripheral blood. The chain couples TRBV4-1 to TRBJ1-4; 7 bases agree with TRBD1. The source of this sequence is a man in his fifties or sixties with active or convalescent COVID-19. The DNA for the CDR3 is TGCGCCAGCAGCCAAGGGGACAGAATCAATGAAAAACTGTTTTTT. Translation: CASSQGDRINEKLFF.